These 21 T cell receptor beta chains were sequenced from one sample in a study of blood T cells in healthy people across ages. A second PCR of about 6 to 12 cycles used a sample-barcoded 5' primer and a J-beta primer mix. TCRdb called the 5' RACE reads again in MiXCR, with one record for every CDR3 protein. The sample includes 1,800,000 or so distinct CDR3 sequences, about two fifths of them seen just once. The sequencing sample was made of blood. These receptors were obtained from a human donor in good health.

J is TRBJ1-1 and V is TRBV29-1; no firm D call. Germline CDR1 is SQVTM and CDR2 is ANQGSEA. The CDR3 has 13 amino acids. V lost 4 bases, J lost 6 bases, and 15 bases lay in between. CDR3 coding DNA: TGCAGCGTTGGGACCTGTGGAGGGTCTGAAGCTTTCTTT. Translating gives CSVGTCGGSEAFF.

This clonotype was counted only a few times. The chain is built from TRBV7-9 and TRBJ1-4, with TRBD1 as a possible D gene (6 bases). The CDR3 totals 15 residues. Per the germline V gene, CDR1 is SEHNR and CDR2 is FQNEAQ (reference sequence). The V and J ends lost 5 bases and 5 bases respectively, with 15 bases between them. The CDR3 here is CASSPWGGTNEKLFF. CDR3 bases: TGTGCCAGCAGCCCATGGGGGGGCACAAATGAAAAACTGTTTTTT.

This clonotype has just a few counts. The chain has TRBV5-1 and TRBJ2-3, with D unresolved. The V and J ends lost 0 bases and 1 base respectively, with 12 bases between them. In germline, CDR1 is SGHRS, CDR2 YFSETQ. The CDR3 length is 16 residues. The CDR3 DNA follows: TGCGCCAGCAGCTTGGCCCGAGGTCGGGGCACAGATACGCAGTATTTT. Translated: CASSLARGRGTDTQYF.

With regard to this clonotype: A junction boundary mismatches the germline segment, possibly from a read error. The chain has TRBV7-2 and TRBJ1-1; 8 nucleotides agree with TRBD1. Germline-derived CDR1 and CDR2 are SGHTA and FQGNSA. This CDR3 has 15 residues. CDR3 protein: CASSSRTGRNAEAFF. CDR3 nucleotides: TGTGCCAGCAGCTCGCGGACAGGGAGGAACGCTGAAGCTTTCTTT.

J is TRBJ2-5 and V is TRBV4-2, with 7 nucleotides matching TRBD2. Looked up from germline, CDR1 is LGHNA and CDR2 is YNFKEQ. V gave up 4 bases and J gave up 5 bases; unmatched junction bases: 7. CDR3 length equals 14 residues. Here the CDR3 reads CASSPTSALETQYF. As DNA, the CDR3 is TGTGCCAGCAGCCCTACTAGCGCACTGGAGACCCAGTACTTC.

There are a few counts of this clonotype. This chain connects TRBV6-2 or TRBV6-3 to TRBJ1-2; D gene ambiguous. The germline CDR1 and CDR2 sequences are MNHEY and SVGEGT. V was pared by 0 bases and J by 6 bases, with 11 bases between. The CDR3 sequence is 14 residues long. This CDR3 reads CASSYSTEADGYTF. For the CDR3, the DNA is TGTGCCAGCAGTTACTCAACCGAGGCGGATGGCTACACCTTC.

The V gene is TRBV7-6, the J gene TRBJ2-2; a weak D match, TRBD2 (5 bases). The V gene's germline CDR1 is SGHVS and CDR2 FNYEAQ. This CDR3 spans 14 amino acids. Trimming shortened V by 1 base and J by 5 bases, and 8 bases separated the two germline ends. Here the CDR3 DNA reads TGTGCCAGCAGCTTAGTCGGGGAAACCGGGGAGCTGTTTTTT. Amino acids: CASSLVGETGELFF.

The chain has TRBV10-3 and TRBJ2-4; 10 nucleotides agree with TRBD1. The CDR3 has 16 amino acids. Unmatched junction bases numbered 17, after V lost 3 bases and J lost 15 bases. The germline gives CDR1 ENHRY, CDR2 SYGVKD. The CDR3 region is CAISEPGTGEQGMLYF. The CDR3 coding sequence is TGTGCCATCAGTGAACCCGGGACAGGGGAGCAGGGAATGCTGTACTTC.

The chain employs TRBV7-9 and TRBJ2-5; D might be TRBD2 (5 bases). The CDR3 runs 12 residues. CDR1 and CDR2 from the germline V gene are SEHNR and FQNEAQ (reference sequence). The V gene lost 1 base and the J gene lost 10 bases, with 10 bases spanning the gap. The CDR3 DNA reads TGTGCCAGCAGCTTAGTCGACCGGGACCAGTACTTC. It yields the protein CASSLVDRDQYF.

This clonotype was seen only a few times. The genes are TRBV6-5 and TRBJ2-5; D call uncertain. The CDR3 sequence is 11 residues long. With 7 bases removed from V and 5 bases from J, the gap between germline ends came to 8 bases. The germline V gene encodes CDR1 MNHEY and CDR2 SVGAGI. The CDR3 DNA follows: TGTGCCAGCACCTCAGCGGAGACCCAGTACTTC. Encoded protein: CASTSAETQYF.

This chain connects TRBV20-1 to TRBJ2-5; 7 bases match TRBD2. The CDR3 extends over 12 amino acids. V shed 7 bases and J 4 bases; nucleotides not matched to a gene: 6. Germline V CDR1 and CDR2: DFQATT, SNEGSKA (reference sequence). CDR3 nucleotides: TGCAGTGGGGTACCTAGCGGAGAGACCCAGTACTTC. Its translation: CSGVPSGETQYF.

The CDR3 sequence is CTSSYIEETQYF. CDR3 sequence (DNA): TGTACCAGCAGCTACATAGAGGAGACCCAGTACTTC. V usage is TRBV7-2 and J usage is TRBJ2-5; D is uncertain. V was clipped by 4 bases and J by 5 bases, with 8 bases between them. The CDR3 consists of 12 residues. CDR1 and CDR2 from the germline V gene are SGHTA and FQGNSA.

The chain employs TRBV7-6 and TRBJ2-3; D perhaps matches TRBD2 (6 bases). This CDR3 has 16 amino acids. V lost 5 bases and J 1 base, leaving 16 bases between the germline ends. CDR1 is SGHVS and CDR2 is FNYEAQ in the germline V gene. The CDR3 nucleotides are TGTGCCAGCAGCCGCGGTGGCGGGGCCGGCACAGATACGCAGTATTTT. It encodes CASSRGGGAGTDTQYF. Using reference TRBV7-6 and TRBJ2-3 for the parts outside the CDR3, the full variable domain is GAGVSQSPRYKVTKRGQDVALRCDPISGHVSLYWYRQALGQGPEFLTYFNYEAQQDKSGLPNDRFSAERPEGSISTLTIQRTEQRDSAMYRCASSRGGGAGTDTQYFGPGTRLTVL.

The CDR3 DNA reads as TGTGCCGCCCAATCCGCGGGGAGCCTCGAAGAGACCCAGTACTTC. This sequence encodes CAAQSAGSLEETQYF. The rearrangement joins TRBV27 to TRBJ2-5; TRBD2 might be the D (6 bases). The germline V gene encodes CDR1 MNHEY and CDR2 SMNVEV (reference sequence). V gave up 11 bases and J gave up 3 bases, with 22 bases separating them. The CDR3 totals 15 residues.

This chain joins TRBV14 and TRBJ2-5; a possible D gene is TRBD2 (7 bases). CDR3 size: 13 residues. Trimming left V 6 bases short and J 7 bases short, with 15 bases between. The germline V gene has CDR1 SGHDN and CDR2 FVKESK. The CDR3 loop is CASSRGARGTQYF. Here the CDR3 DNA reads TGTGCCAGCAGTCGGGGGGCCCGGGGGACCCAGTACTTC.

This clonotype came up many times. One end of the junction varies from germline; a read error may be responsible. This sequence joins TRBV4-1 and TRBJ1-2; D is uncertain. The CDR3 has 14 residues. Germline-derived CDR1 and CDR2 are MGHRA and YSYEKL. CDR3: CASSQGGQLYGYTF. CDR3 nucleotides: TGTGCCAGCAGCCAAGGAGGGCAGCTCTATGGCTACACCTTC.

The genes are TRBV29-1 and TRBJ2-5; D possibly corresponds to TRBD1 (5 bases). Trimming removed 6 bases at V and 5 bases at J, with 16 bases between. The germline CDR1 and CDR2 sequences are SQVTM and ANQGSEA. The CDR3 is 13 residues long. The CDR3 is CSVSRALKETQYF. The DNA of the CDR3 is TGCAGCGTAAGCAGGGCCCTCAAGGAGACCCAGTACTTC. Variable domain in full (rest from reference TRBV29-1 and TRBJ2-5): SAVISQKPSRDICQRGTSLTIQCQVDSQVTMMFWYRQQPGQSLTLIATANQGSEATYESGFVIDKFPISRPNLTFSTLTVSNMSPEDSSIYLCSVSRALKETQYFGPGTRLLVL.

The chain recombines TRBV4-2 with TRBJ2-3; 9 bases agree with TRBD2. After removal of 7 bases from V and 2 bases from J, the junction contained 13 bases not matched to a gene. CDR3 length: 17 residues. Germline loops: CDR1 LGHNA, CDR2 YNFKEQ. CDR3: CASNHVSGGRDTDTQYF. The CDR3 region has the DNA TGTGCCAGCAACCACGTTAGCGGGGGACGAGACACAGATACGCAGTATTTT.

This clonotype was detected a few times. The chain combines TRBV7-2 with TRBJ2-7, with D hard to call. V was cut by 1 base and J by 3 bases, with 7 bases left in between. CDR1 and CDR2 from the germline V gene are SGHTA and FQGNSA. This CDR3 is built from 13 residues. The CDR3 DNA follows: TGTGCCAGCAGCTTAGTCGCCCTCTACGAGCAGTACTTC. It is translated as CASSLVALYEQYF.

CDR3 amino acids: CASSGMGQGSEQYF. In nucleotides, the CDR3 is TGCGCCAGCAGCGGCATGGGACAGGGGAGCGAGCAGTACTTC. This chain connects TRBV5-1 to TRBJ2-7, with 10 bases fitting TRBD1. The CDR3 contains 14 residues. In germline, CDR1 is SGHRS, CDR2 YFSETQ. With V trimmed by 4 bases and J by 6 bases, 7 bases remained unmatched.

This clonotype was detected a few times. The chain joins TRBV7-9 to TRBJ2-5, with D possibly TRBD1 on 5 matching bases. The V end was cut by 3 bases, the J end by 1 base, with 9 bases between. The CDR3 sequence is 14 residues long. The germline CDR1 and CDR2 sequences are SEHNR and FQNEAQ (reference sequence). The CDR3: CASSFGAFQETQYF. The CDR3 bases are TGTGCCAGCAGCTTTGGGGCATTCCAAGAGACCCAGTACTTC.